The 13 T cell receptor beta chains listed next were all sequenced from one sample in a study of T-cell reconstitution after alpha-beta-depleted transplantation in children. Preparation of the TCRbeta library used unique molecular identifiers. A single record per CDR3 protein comes from TCRdb applying MiXCR to the PCR reads. Of roughly 310,000 distinct CDR3 sequences in the sample, around 25% were seen once. Sequencing was performed on PBMCs, mostly from graft donor cells, taken 180 days after TCRalphabeta/CD19-depleted stem cell transplant. The receptors stem from a male patient aged 10-17 years who had a stem cell transplant for acute lymphoblastic leukemia, so the T cells may come from the graft donor.

This clonotype was seen only a few times. The chain carries TRBV29-1 and TRBJ2-5; weak D call: TRBD2 (7 bases). CDR1 and CDR2 from the germline V gene are SQVTM and ANQGSEA. V lost 1 base and J 3 bases, leaving 9 bases between the germline ends. This CDR3 spans 13 amino acids. DNA for the CDR3: TGCAGCGTTGAAGGAGGGGGGGAAGAGACCCAGTACTTC. This encodes CSVEGGGEETQYF.

This clonotype was seen a handful of times. The rearrangement links TRBV5-5 to TRBJ2-5; 8 positions agree with TRBD1. Germline V gene data show CDR1 as SGHKS and CDR2 as YYEKEE (reference sequence). The length of the CDR3 is 15 residues. After removal of 4 bases from V and 5 bases from J, the junction contained 10 bases not matched to a gene. The CDR3 bases are TGTGCCAGCAGCCCGTGGACAGGGTTAGGGGAGACCCAGTACTTC. Protein: CASSPWTGLGETQYF. Based on the CDR3 plus reference TRBV5-5 and TRBJ2-5, the full variable domain is DAGVTQSPTHLIKTRGQQVTLRCSPISGHKSVSWYQQVLGQGPQFIFQYYEKEERGRGNFPDRFSARQFPNYSSELNVNALLLGDSALYLCASSPWTGLGETQYFGPGTRLLVL.

This clonotype was observed many times. The J gene is TRBJ2-5, the V gene TRBV29-1; D is unclear. V lost 4 bases and J lost 0, with 6 bases in between. This CDR3 comprises 12 residues. In germline, CDR1 is SQVTM, CDR2 ANQGSEA. The CDR3: CSVVRDQETQYF. CDR3 nucleotide sequence: TGCAGCGTTGTCCGTGACCAAGAGACCCAGTACTTC.

This chain uses TRBV7-9 with TRBJ1-1; TRBD1 matches at 7 bases. The germline CDR1 and CDR2 sequences are SEHNR and FQNEAQ (reference sequence). The CDR3 is made up of 16 amino acids. V lost 7 bases and J lost 2; bases outside the gene matches: 13. CDR3 sequence: CASTFRRGTDNTEAFF. CDR3 in DNA: TGTGCCAGCACCTTCCGACGGGGGACAGACAACACTGAAGCTTTCTTT. Full variable domain (outside the CDR3, taken from reference TRBV7-9 and TRBJ1-1): DTGVSQNPRHKITKRGQNVTFRCDPISEHNRLYWYRQTLGQGPEFLTYFQNEAQLEKSRLLSDRFSAERPKGSFSTLEIQRTEQGDSAMYLCASTFRRGTDNTEAFFGQGTRLTVV.

The chain carries TRBV7-9 and TRBJ2-2, with D hard to call. The CDR3 runs to 13 residues. Germline-derived CDR1 and CDR2 are SEHNR and FQNEAQ (reference sequence). V lost 3 bases to trimming and J lost 6 bases, with 8 bases between them. The CDR3 spells CASSFGWAGELFF. DNA for the CDR3: TGTGCCAGCAGCTTTGGTTGGGCCGGGGAGCTGTTTTTT.

This rearrangement joins TRBV18 to TRBJ2-1; 8 bases map to TRBD2. Unmatched junction bases numbered 3, after V lost 3 bases and J lost 8 bases. The CDR3 totals 13 residues. Germline lookup yields CDR1 KGHSH and CDR2 LQKENI. The chain's CDR3 is CASSPGRAYEQFF. In DNA form, the CDR3 reads TGTGCCAGCTCACCCGGGAGGGCCTATGAGCAGTTCTTC.

This clonotype has more than one count but fewer than ten. The rearrangement uses TRBV6-5 and TRBJ2-6, with no clear D. Deletions cut 0 bases from V and 0 bases from J, with 9 bases between. The CDR3 has 17 residues. Germline CDR1 reads MNHEY; CDR2 reads SVGAGI. CDR3 coding DNA: TGTGCCAGCAGTTACTCGGGGTTTTTCTCTGGGGCCAACGTCCTGACTTTC. It codes for CASSYSGFFSGANVLTF.

This clonotype was seen just once. This chain joins TRBV7-2 and TRBJ2-1, with 15 bases fitting TRBD2. V lost 0 bases and J lost 9; bases outside the gene matches: 18. The CDR3 totals 21 residues. The germline V gene encodes CDR1 SGHTA and CDR2 FQGNSA. This CDR3 reads CASSLAALGLAGGPFVIEQFF. The CDR3 region has the DNA TGTGCCAGCAGCTTAGCCGCCTTGGGACTAGCGGGAGGCCCCTTCGTGATTGAGCAGTTCTTC.

This sequence joins TRBV5-1 and TRBJ1-2, with D hard to call. Germline V lookup: CDR1 SGHRS, CDR2 YFSETQ. V was shortened by 4 bases and J by 3 bases, with 10 bases between the two germline ends. CDR3 length equals 13 residues. For the CDR3, the DNA is TGCGCCAGCAGCCCCGGAGGACACTATGGCTACACCTTC. Amino acids: CASSPGGHYGYTF.

This clonotype was seen only a few times. The chain has TRBV6-6 and TRBJ2-1; the D gene is possibly TRBD2 (6 bases). CDR1 and CDR2 (germline): MNHNY, SVGAGI (reference sequence). With 6 bases removed from V and 3 bases from J, the gap between germline ends came to 9 bases. This CDR3 region has 13 residues. The CDR3 is CASRAGIYNEQFF. The DNA for the CDR3 is TGTGCCAGCAGGGCGGGAATCTACAATGAGCAGTTCTTC.

The rearrangement joins TRBV11-1 to TRBJ1-3; perhaps TRBD1 as D (5 bases). CDR3 size: 19 residues. The V gene lost 4 bases and the J gene lost 0 bases, with 22 bases spanning the gap. Germline V gives CDR1 SGHAT, CDR2 FQDESV (reference sequence). The CDR3 region is CASSSKGLRGVISGNTIYF. Here the CDR3 DNA reads TGTGCCAGCAGCTCTAAGGGACTCCGAGGTGTGATCTCTGGAAACACCATATATTTT. The entire variable domain, with the rest obtained from reference TRBV11-1 and TRBJ1-3, is as follows: EAEVAQSPRYKITEKSQAVAFWCDPISGHATLYWYRQILGQGPELLVQFQDESVVDDSQLPKDRFSAERLKGVDSTLKIQPAELGDSAMYLCASSSKGLRGVISGNTIYFGEGSWLTVV.

The V gene is TRBV7-2, the J gene TRBJ2-3; no firm D call. The CDR3 consists of 17 residues. CDR1 and CDR2 (germline): SGHTA, FQGNSA. V was clipped by 5 bases and J by 1 base, with 19 bases between them. CDR3 sequence (DNA): TGTGCCAGCAGCCTCTTACCCCGCTGGTCAGGCACAGATACGCAGTATTTT. This translates into CASSLLPRWSGTDTQYF.

This clonotype was detected a few times. J is TRBJ2-4 and V is TRBV3-1; possibly TRBD1 or TRBD2 for D (5 bases each). V was cut by 3 bases and J by 6 bases, with 21 bases left in between. Germline V gene data show CDR1 as LGHDT and CDR2 as YNNKEL (reference sequence). The CDR3 sequence is 17 residues long. The CDR3 loop is CASSHSGRLLLGNIQYF. The CDR3 DNA sequence: TGTGCCAGCAGCCACTCGGGACGGCTACTATTGGGAAACATTCAGTACTTC.